Described below is a single TCR beta chain sequence and its context. The target antigen is unknown. The sample originates from a study of T-cell memory formation after mild COVID-19. Study-wide findings and caveats: Several responding clones turned up in pre-infection memory, indicating that cross-reactive memory may have taken part.

TCRdb re-analysed the 5' RACE reads in MiXCR, keeping a single row per CDR3 protein. The table shows a few hundred thousand distinct CDR3 sequences, with 28% occurring only once. This TCR was sampled from an adult woman who had mild COVID-19 (a few samples of this study predate the infection). Cell type and time point are not known. The material sequenced was PBMCs or a T cell subset sorted from them (not recorded which).

The CDR3 sequence: CASSPLGTGEYGYTF. CDR3 nucleotide sequence: TGTGCCAGCTCACCTTTGGGGACAGGGGAATATGGCTACACCTTC. The V gene is TRBV18, the J gene TRBJ1-2, with 10 bases that match TRBD1. The CDR3 spans 15 residues. CDR1 is KGHSH and CDR2 is LQKENI in the germline V gene. Trimming cost V 3 bases and J 5 bases; bases outside gene matches: 6. Supplemented by reference TRBV18 and TRBJ1-2, the full variable domain reads NAGVMQNPRHLVRRRGQEARLRCSPMKGHSHVYWYRQLPEEGLKFMVYLQKENIIDESGMPKERFSAEFPKEGPSILRIQQVVRGDSAAYFCASSPLGTGEYGYTFGSGTRLTVV.